Each of the 17 T cell receptor beta chains below was sequenced from the same sample in a study of T-cell memory formation after mild COVID-19. TCRdb reprocessed the 5' RACE reads with MiXCR, giving one entry per CDR3 protein. The sample consists of 85,000 to 130,000 distinct CDR3 sequences, around 15% of them appearing once. Sequenced input: PBMCs or a T cell subset sorted from them (not recorded which). Receptor source: an adult woman who had mild COVID-19 (a few samples of this study predate the infection). Cell type and time point are not known.

This sequence joins TRBV29-1 and TRBJ1-2; 7 bases are shared with TRBD1. There are 12 residues in the CDR3. Losses at the gene ends were 4 bases for V and 6 bases for J; bases not matched to a gene: 5. Germline V gene sequence: CDR1 SQVTM, CDR2 ANQGSEA. CDR3 in DNA: TGCAGCGTTGGGCAGGGGGGAAATGGCTACACCTTC. It translates to CSVGQGGNGYTF.

The rearrangement uses TRBV4-1 and TRBJ2-1; D gene uncertain. The V end lost 0 bases, the J end lost 12 bases, and 12 bases lay between the germline ends. Germline assignment: CDR1 MGHRA and CDR2 YSYEKL. The CDR3 spans 13 residues. CDR3 residues: CASSQDRGFGQFF. The CDR3 nucleotides are TGCGCCAGCAGCCAAGATCGTGGCTTCGGGCAGTTCTTC.

This clonotype appeared a few times. The chain is built from TRBV9 and TRBJ1-1; a weak D match, TRBD1 (5 bases). Germline V gene lookup returns CDR1 SGDLS and CDR2 YYNGEE. With 4 bases removed from V and 3 bases from J, the gap between germline ends came to 7 bases. The CDR3 has 12 amino acids. The CDR3 here is CASSMGDTEAFF. The CDR3 nucleotides read TGTGCCAGCAGCATGGGGGACACTGAAGCTTTCTTT.

J is TRBJ2-1 and V is TRBV5-1; perhaps TRBD2 as D (6 bases). The V gene lost 6 bases and the J gene lost 4 bases, with 8 bases spanning the gap. The germline V gene has CDR1 SGHRS and CDR2 YFSETQ. The CDR3 runs to 12 residues. CDR3 nucleotide sequence: TGCGCCAGCATCGGGACTTACAATGAGCAGTTCTTC. Protein: CASIGTYNEQFF.

The chain is built from TRBV20-1 and TRBJ1-3, with TRBD1 as a possible D gene (5 bases). This CDR3 is built from 16 residues. Trimming cost V 0 bases and J 1 base, with 13 bases left between them. The V gene's germline CDR1 is DFQATT and CDR2 SNEGSKA (reference sequence). CDR3 residues: CSARDYPSGSGNTIYF. The CDR3 DNA reads as TGCAGTGCTAGAGATTACCCTTCAGGGTCTGGAAACACCATATATTTT.

A few counts support this clonotype. The chain joins TRBV7-2 to TRBJ1-2; 9 bases map to TRBD1. From germline, CDR1 is SGHTA and CDR2 FQGNSA. J was trimmed by 4 bases and V by 5 bases; bases with no gene match: 14. There are 17 residues in the CDR3. The CDR3 nucleotides are TGTGCCAGCAGCACCCCCGGGACGGGACAGGGCCTCTATGGCTACACCTTC. It translates to CASSTPGTGQGLYGYTF.

This clonotype was seen a few times. The chain carries TRBV12-3 or TRBV12-4 and TRBJ1-1; 7 bases fit TRBD1. This CDR3 spans 21 amino acids. After removal of 5 bases from V and 3 bases from J, the junction contained 27 bases not matched to a gene. The CDR3 sequence is CASSPTWADRAARGEDTEAFF. CDR3 bases: TGTGCCAGCAGTCCTACTTGGGCCGACAGGGCGGCAAGAGGCGAGGACACTGAAGCTTTCTTT.

This chain links TRBV11-3 with TRBJ1-2; TRBD1 aligns across 9 bases. The V and J ends lost 4 bases and 1 base, in that order; junction bases with no gene match: 10. CDR3 size: 17 residues. The germline gives CDR1 SGHNT, CDR2 YENEEA. The CDR3 here is CASSSRLRDRVNYGYTF. The CDR3 DNA sequence: TGTGCCAGCAGCTCACGGTTGAGGGACAGGGTTAACTATGGCTACACCTTC.

The J gene is TRBJ1-1, the V gene TRBV5-4; D might be TRBD1 (5 bases). Germline CDR1 and CDR2: SGHNT and YYREEE (reference sequence). The CDR3 is 15 residues long. V lost 4 bases and J lost 0, with 13 bases in between. The CDR3 loop reads CASSITQGMNTEAFF. CDR3 in DNA: TGTGCCAGCAGCATCACCCAGGGTATGAACACTGAAGCTTTCTTT. The whole variable domain, remainder taken from reference TRBV5-4 and TRBJ1-1, is ETGVTQSPTHLIKTRGQQVTLRCSSQSGHNTVSWYQQALGQGPQFIFQYYREEENGRGNFPPRFSGLQFPNYSSELNVNALELDDSALYLCASSITQGMNTEAFFGQGTRLTVV.

The sample holds a few counts of this clonotype. The chain combines TRBV20-1 with TRBJ2-1; TRBD2 agrees at 16 bases. After removal of 3 bases from V and 8 bases from J, the junction contained 10 bases not matched to a gene. Germline V gene lookup returns CDR1 DFQATT and CDR2 SNEGSKA (reference sequence). This CDR3 spans 17 amino acids. The DNA for the CDR3 is TGCAGTGCTAGTGGGACTAGCGGGAGGGCCGTGGTTGATGAGCAGTTCTTC. Translation: CSASGTSGRAVVDEQFF.

This clonotype has ten or more counts. This chain uses TRBV29-1 with TRBJ2-1; D ambiguous. Germline CDR1 SQVTM, CDR2 ANQGSEA. The ends were cut back, 3 bases at V and 12 bases at J, with 15 bases in the middle. This CDR3 region has 12 residues. As DNA, the CDR3 is TGCAGCGTTGACGCCGGGTTGAGGTGGCAGTTCTTC. This codes for CSVDAGLRWQFF.

This clonotype was found a few times. The chain employs TRBV3-1 and TRBJ1-1; D is undetermined. With 1 base removed from V and 14 bases from J, the gap between germline ends came to 26 bases. The CDR3 length is 16 residues. Germline CDR1 and CDR2: LGHDT and YNNKEL (reference sequence). CDR3 loop: CASSQAPPPRSVREFF. The CDR3 nucleotides are TGTGCCAGCAGCCAAGCCCCCCCGCCACGCTCGGTCCGGGAGTTCTTT.

The table lists this clonotype with a few counts. The CDR3 sequence: CASSFWGGEAFF. The CDR3 coding sequence is TGTGCCAGCAGTTTTTGGGGGGGTGAAGCTTTCTTT. The J gene is TRBJ1-1, the V gene TRBV27; a weak D match, TRBD1 (5 bases). V was cut by 3 bases and J by 7 bases, with 9 bases left in between. The CDR3 is made up of 12 amino acids. CDR1 MNHEY and CDR2 SMNVEV come from the germline V gene (reference sequence).

The chain combines TRBV7-9 with TRBJ2-5; D may correspond to TRBD1 or TRBD2 (5 bases each). CDR1 and CDR2 (germline): SEHNR, FQNEAQ (reference sequence). This CDR3 is 16 amino acids long. V lost 5 bases, J lost 6 bases, and 22 bases lay in between. The CDR3 DNA sequence: TGTGCCAGCAGCCCCCGGGGTCAGGGTGTGGAGAAGACCCAGTACTTC. Translated: CASSPRGQGVEKTQYF.

The chain is built from TRBV11-2 and TRBJ2-2; D is possibly TRBD1 or TRBD2 (5 bases each). The CDR3 has 15 residues. Germline loops: CDR1 SGHAT, CDR2 FQNNGV. The V and J ends lost 1 base and 3 bases respectively, with 9 bases between them. CDR3 in amino acids: CASSLGDPYTGELFF. The CDR3 coding sequence is TGTGCCAGCAGCTTAGGGGACCCTTACACCGGGGAGCTGTTTTTT.

The table lists this clonotype with a few counts. The chain joins TRBV12-3 or TRBV12-4 to TRBJ2-3, with TRBD1 identical over 9 bases. Trimming took 2 bases from V and 3 from J; bases not matched to a gene: 12. The CDR3 is made up of 18 amino acids. CDR3 sequence (DNA): TGTGCCAGCAGTTTAAGGGGGCTCGGGACAGGGAATACAGATACGCAGTATTTT. Its translation is CASSLRGLGTGNTDTQYF.

This rearrangement joins TRBV20-1 to TRBJ2-7, with 10 bases matching TRBD1. In germline, CDR1 is DFQATT, CDR2 SNEGSKA (reference sequence). The CDR3 runs 14 residues. Trimming removed 0 bases from V and 5 bases from J; junction bases left unmatched: 4. CDR3 DNA: TGCAGTGCTAGAGACCGGGACAGGGGCCACGAGCAGTACTTC. This codes for CSARDRDRGHEQYF.